A single sample is the source of the 23 T cell receptor beta chains below, sequenced in a study of cytomegalovirus exposure and HLA in healthy donors. This table comes from immunoSEQ multiplex PCR, and its TCRdb copy is limited to in-frame clones, with some not included. Here the sample spans over 85,000 clones, about 95% being singletons. The sequenced sample consisted of PBMCs. Source of these receptors: a woman aged 18 to 35 in good health and CMV-seronegative.

This clone was observed once. This chain joins TRBV9 and TRBJ2-2; TRBD2 agrees at 7 bases. Germline lookup yields CDR1 SGDLS and CDR2 YYNGEE. With 0 bases clipped from V and 4 bases from J, the junction kept 6 bases outside the gene matches. The CDR3 covers 16 residues. The CDR3 nucleotides are TGTGCCAGCAGCGTAGCAAGCGGGGCTCCCACCGGGGAGCTGTTTTTT. This codes for CASSVASGAPTGELFF. The full variable domain, with the rest looked up from reference TRBV9 and TRBJ2-2, is DSGVTQTPKHLITATGQRVTLRCSPRSGDLSVYWYQQSLDQGLQFLIQYYNGEERAKGNILERFSAQQFPDLHSELNLSSLELGDSALYFCASSVASGAPTGELFFGEGSRLTVL.

The chain uses TRBV28 and TRBJ2-7; 11 bases match TRBD2. Germline CDR1 MDHEN, CDR2 SYDVKM. The CDR3 has 14 amino acids. J lost 4 bases, V lost 6 bases, and 5 bases had no gene match. The CDR3 sequence: CASRRLAGIYEQYF. CDR3 bases: TGTGCCAGCAGGCGACTAGCGGGGATTTACGAGCAGTACTTC.

J is TRBJ2-4 and V is TRBV5-6; the match to TRBD2 covers 11 bases. J lost 0 bases, V lost 5 bases, and 10 bases had no gene match. CDR3 size: 18 residues. Germline V CDR1 and CDR2: SGHDT, YYEEEE. DNA for the CDR3: TGTGCCAGCAGATCAGGACTAGCGGGTAACCTAGCCAAAAACATTCAGTACTTC. The encoded protein is CASRSGLAGNLAKNIQYF.

This clone was counted between two and nine times. The J gene is TRBJ2-2, the V gene TRBV10-1; D unresolved. Trimming left V 0 bases short and J 1 base short, with 3 bases between. CDR3 length: 14 residues. In germline, CDR1 is WNHNN, CDR2 SYGVQD (reference sequence). CDR3 DNA sequence: TGCGCCAGCAGTGAGTCTCTGAACACCGGGGAGCTGTTTTTT. The encoded protein is CASSESLNTGELFF.

The J gene is TRBJ2-3, the V gene TRBV9, with 12 bases matching TRBD1. After removal of 4 bases from V and 5 bases from J, the junction contained 8 bases not matched to a gene. This CDR3 has 16 residues. The germline V gene has CDR1 SGDLS and CDR2 YYNGEE. The CDR3 is CASSYGTGGFKDTQYF. The CDR3 DNA follows: TGTGCCAGCAGCTATGGGACAGGGGGCTTCAAAGATACGCAGTATTTT.

This rearrangement joins TRBV7-2 to TRBJ1-5; 9 bases line up with TRBD1. The CDR3 extends over 13 amino acids. Germline assignment: CDR1 SGHTA and CDR2 FQGNSA. Trimming at V came to 6 bases and at J to 6 bases, leaving 3 bases not matched to a gene. The CDR3 nucleotides read TGTGCCAGCAGGGGACAGGGCCCTCAGCCCCAGCATTTT. This sequence encodes CASRGQGPQPQHF.

J is TRBJ1-1 and V is TRBV5-5; 8 positions match TRBD1. The trim removed 4 bases at V and 0 bases at J, leaving 2 bases unmatched. The V gene's germline CDR1 is SGHKS and CDR2 YYEKEE (reference sequence). The CDR3 contains 14 residues. For the CDR3, the DNA is TGTGCCAGCAGCCTGGACAGGGTGAACACTGAAGCTTTCTTT. Amino acid sequence: CASSLDRVNTEAFF.

V gene TRBV19 combines with J gene TRBJ1-3; D not resolved. Germline V lookup: CDR1 LNHDA, CDR2 SQIVND (reference sequence). V shed 7 bases and J shed 2 bases, with 12 bases lying between them. This CDR3 spans 14 amino acids. CDR3 sequence: CASTTGRTGNTIYF. In DNA form, the CDR3 reads TGTGCCAGTACCACCGGTCGAACTGGAAACACCATATATTTT.

The chain combines TRBV21-1 with TRBJ2-3; the table assigns TRBD1, which was not confirmed against the DNA. TRBV21-1 is flagged as a pseudogene. This CDR3 is 15 amino acids long. The CDR3 loop is CASSKPQGGTDTQYF. CDR3 bases: TGTGCCAGCAGCAAACCGCAGGGGGGCACAGATACGCAGTATTTT.

This sequence joins TRBV30 and TRBJ2-5; TRBD2 might be the D (5 bases). CDR3 size: 11 residues. Per germline, CDR1 GTSNPN and CDR2 SVGIG (reference sequence). V gave up 4 bases and J gave up 3 bases, with 6 bases separating them. The CDR3 sequence: CAWTREETQYF. For the CDR3, the DNA is TGTGCCTGGACGAGGGAAGAGACCCAGTACTTC. Combining the CDR3 with reference TRBV30 and TRBJ2-5 gives the whole variable domain SQTIHQWPATLVQPVGSPLSLECTVEGTSNPNLYWYRQAAGRGLQLLFYSVGIGQISSEVPQNLSASRPQDRQFILSSKKLLLSDSGFYLCAWTREETQYFGPGTRLLVL.

This chain links TRBV19 with TRBJ1-2; TRBD1 matches at 7 bases. Per the germline V gene, CDR1 is LNHDA and CDR2 is SQIVND (reference sequence). The CDR3 runs to 16 residues. The V and J ends lost 5 bases and 1 base, in that order; junction bases with no gene match: 10. In DNA, the CDR3 is TGTGCCAGTAGTGACAAGGGGGCTGGGGTTAACTATGGCTACACCTTC. Translation gives CASSDKGAGVNYGYTF.

The rearrangement uses TRBV28 and TRBJ2-3; the D is unclear. The ends were cut back, 6 bases at V and 2 bases at J, with 9 bases in the middle. The CDR3 totals 13 residues. Germline loops: CDR1 MDHEN, CDR2 SYDVKM. The CDR3 DNA reads TGTGCCAGCAGCTCCTCTCTCACAGATACGCAGTATTTT. Translating gives CASSSSLTDTQYF.

The chain carries TRBV23-1 and TRBJ1-2, with a weak D call TRBD1 (5 bases). TRBV23-1 is labeled an ORF, and its function is uncertain. V lost 4 bases to trimming and J lost 4 bases, with 13 bases between them. This CDR3 has 14 residues. The CDR3 DNA reads TGCGCCAGCAGTCCCCGGGGGTTACTCTATGGCTACACCTTC. It is translated as CASSPRGLLYGYTF.

The V and J genes are TRBV27 and TRBJ2-7; a possible D gene is TRBD2 (6 bases). The CDR3 length is 17 residues. CDR1 and CDR2 from the germline V gene are MNHEY and SMNVEV (reference sequence). V shed 3 bases and J shed 1 base, with 19 bases lying between them. CDR3 bases: TGTGCCAGCAGTTTTCGTCAAGGAGGGGCCGAGTCCTACGAGCAGTACTTC. Protein product: CASSFRQGGAESYEQYF.

The CDR3 bases are TGTGCCAGTAGTATACTAGCGGGTCGATTTCGAGGTAGCACAGATACGCAGTATTTT. This translates into CASSILAGRFRGSTDTQYF. The chain couples TRBV19 to TRBJ2-3; 8 nucleotides align to TRBD2. This CDR3 contains 19 residues. Looked up from germline, CDR1 is LNHDA and CDR2 is SQIVND (reference sequence). The junction had 13 bases not matched to a gene; V was cut back by 2 bases and J by 0 bases.

Concerning this clone: A junction end diverges from the germline sequence, so it may reflect a read error. This rearrangement joins TRBV9 to TRBJ1-1, with D perhaps TRBD1 (6 bases). The CDR3 is 15 amino acids. From germline, CDR1 is SGDLS and CDR2 YYNGEE. The CDR3 reads CASSVGPEQGTGAFF. The CDR3 bases are TGTGCCAGCAGCGTAGGACCCGAACAGGGAACTGGAGCTTTCTTT.

This chain joins TRBV9 and TRBJ2-7; TRBD1 agrees at 7 bases. The CDR3 has 15 residues. V was clipped by 3 bases and J by 1 base; unmatched bases: 7. Germline assignment: CDR1 SGDLS and CDR2 YYNGEE. In DNA, the CDR3 is TGTGCCAGCAGCGGGGCGACAGGGAAATCCTACGAGCAGTACTTC. Translation gives CASSGATGKSYEQYF.

CDR3 protein: CASSPPVGQADYGYTF. Written as DNA, the CDR3 is TGTGCCAGCAGCCCACCTGTGGGGCAGGCAGACTATGGCTACACCTTC. The gene calls are TRBV7-9 and TRBJ1-2; a weak D match, TRBD1 (5 bases). The CDR3 consists of 16 residues. Germline-derived CDR1 and CDR2 are SEHNR and FQNEAQ (reference sequence). The V end was cut by 5 bases, the J end by 3 bases, with 19 bases between.

This clone was found once. The V call is TRBV2, the J call TRBJ2-7; D remains unclear. The germline CDR1 and CDR2 sequences are SNHLY and FYNNEI. This CDR3 is 13 amino acids long. V lost 6 bases and J 6 bases, leaving 15 bases between the germline ends. The DNA for the CDR3 is TGTGCCAGCAGATTTCAAATTTCGGGCGAGCAGTACTTC. It encodes CASRFQISGEQYF.

The rearrangement uses TRBV9 and TRBJ1-1; D unresolved. The CDR3 length is 20 residues. CDR1 is SGDLS, CDR2 YYNGEE, per germline. V dropped 0 bases and J dropped 3 bases, with 27 bases sitting between them. CDR3 loop: CASSVATPQRGRWEDTEAFF. CDR3 DNA: TGTGCCAGCAGCGTAGCTACTCCCCAGCGAGGGAGGTGGGAAGACACTGAAGCTTTCTTT.

The chain couples TRBV19 to TRBJ1-2; D unresolved. V was clipped by 3 bases and J by 3 bases, with 5 bases between them. The CDR3 consists of 12 residues. Germline CDR1 and CDR2: LNHDA and SQIVND (reference sequence). CDR3 nucleotides: TGTGCCAGTAGTATCGGGGACTATGGCTACACCTTC. This codes for CASSIGDYGYTF.

The V and J genes are TRBV11-3 and TRBJ2-5, with D possibly TRBD2 on 6 matching bases. CDR1 and CDR2 from the germline V gene are SGHNT and YENEEA. The CDR3 runs 18 residues. V was clipped by 0 bases and J by 3 bases, with 20 bases between them. The CDR3 region has the DNA TGTGCCAGCAGCTTAGATTACCGGGGCGGGGCAAAGGAAGAGACCCAGTACTTC. It specifies CASSLDYRGGAKEETQYF. The variable domain in full, with the rest retrieved from reference TRBV11-3 and TRBJ2-5, is EAGVVQSPRYKIIEKKQPVAFWCNPISGHNTLYWYLQNLGQGPELLIRYENEEAVDDSQLPKDRFSAERLKGVDSTLKIQPAELGDSAVYLCASSLDYRGGAKEETQYFGPGTRLLVL.

The chain links TRBV21-1 to TRBJ1-2; TRBD1 is the table's D call and was not checked against the DNA. TRBV21-1 constitutes a pseudogene. The CDR3 covers 15 residues. CDR3 amino acids: CASSKGQGPLYGYTF. DNA for the CDR3: TGTGCCAGCAGCAAGGGACAGGGGCCTCTGTATGGCTACACCTTC.